These 2 T cell receptor beta chains originate from one sample sequenced in a study of shared clonotypes between healthy human individuals (dated by TCRdb to about 2020). Libraries were built with the immunoSEQ multiplex PCR assay. TCRdb carries this immuneACCESS record with in-frame sequences only. Its versions omit some clonotypes, under half of them owing to an unresolved V gene in the studies checked, with the rest unexplained. Here the sample has some 2.4 million clones; 90% to 95% occur a single time. The top ten hold around 0.4% of the sample. Sequenced material: naive CD4+ T cells from PBMCs. The cell subset or site label on this specimen signifies: CD45RA+ positively selected. Receptor source: a young man in good health. Some clones in this sample may be carry-over from other donors' samples.

This chain joins TRBV28 and TRBJ1-1, with 9 bases matching TRBD1. With 6 bases clipped from V and 4 bases from J, the junction kept 6 bases outside the gene matches. The CDR3 contains 14 residues. Germline V CDR1 and CDR2: MDHEN, SYDVKM. CDR3 DNA: TGTGCCAGCAGAGGACAGGGGCGGGTCACTGAAGCTTTCTTT. It codes for CASRGQGRVTEAFF.

The chain links TRBV6-5 to TRBJ1-4, with no clear D. The germline V gene has CDR1 MNHEY and CDR2 SVGAGI. The CDR3 consists of 13 residues. Trimming took 6 bases from V and 7 from J, leaving 12 bases between them. CDR3 nucleotide sequence: TGTGCCAGCAGATACCTGGGCGGTGAAAAACTGTTTTTT. Translated, it gives CASRYLGGEKLFF.